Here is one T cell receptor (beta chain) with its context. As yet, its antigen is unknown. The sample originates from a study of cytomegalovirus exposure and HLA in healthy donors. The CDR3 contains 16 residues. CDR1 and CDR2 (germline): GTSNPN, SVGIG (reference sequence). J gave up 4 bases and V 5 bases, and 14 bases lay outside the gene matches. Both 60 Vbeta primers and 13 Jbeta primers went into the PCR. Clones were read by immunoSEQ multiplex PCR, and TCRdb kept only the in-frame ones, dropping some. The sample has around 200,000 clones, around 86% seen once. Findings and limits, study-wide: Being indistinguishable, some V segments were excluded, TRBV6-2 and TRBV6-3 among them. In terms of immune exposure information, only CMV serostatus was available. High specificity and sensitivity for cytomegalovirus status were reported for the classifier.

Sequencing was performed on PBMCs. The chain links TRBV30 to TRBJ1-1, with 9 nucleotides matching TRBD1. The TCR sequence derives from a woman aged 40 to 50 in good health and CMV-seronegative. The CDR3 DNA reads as TGTGCCTGGGGGTACAGGGGGCGAAAGGGTTTCACTGAAGCTTTCTTT. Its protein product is CAWGYRGRKGFTEAFF.